The source of this T cell receptor (beta chain) is a study of cytomegalovirus exposure and HLA in healthy donors. As for this clone: Antigen specificity is unknown.

Overall study findings and caveats: In a later analysis, TCR beta V- and J-gene trimming was associated with a missense DCLRE1C variant. In an earlier analysis, in roughly 600 donors, most V segments appeared productive either ~87% or ~30% of the time.

In nominal health when sampled, donors likely had unrecorded immune exposures nonetheless. Use of 60 Vbeta and 13 Jbeta primers characterized the PCR. Only in-frame clones appear in the TCRdb table, and some are missing; sequencing was by immunoSEQ multiplex PCR. Its clone listing holds roughly 120,000 clones. Germline CDR1 and CDR2: SEHNR and FQNEAQ (reference sequence). Trimming removed 7 bases at V and 5 bases at J, with 17 bases between. The length of the CDR3 is 14 residues. This rearrangement joins TRBV7-9 to TRBJ1-1, with no clear D. Sequencing used PBMCs. This receptor was identified in a man aged 18 to 29 in good health and CMV-seronegative. The CDR3 reads CASTPIGVGTEAFF. The CDR3 DNA reads as TGTGCCAGCACCCCGATCGGGGTCGGTACTGAAGCTTTCTTT.